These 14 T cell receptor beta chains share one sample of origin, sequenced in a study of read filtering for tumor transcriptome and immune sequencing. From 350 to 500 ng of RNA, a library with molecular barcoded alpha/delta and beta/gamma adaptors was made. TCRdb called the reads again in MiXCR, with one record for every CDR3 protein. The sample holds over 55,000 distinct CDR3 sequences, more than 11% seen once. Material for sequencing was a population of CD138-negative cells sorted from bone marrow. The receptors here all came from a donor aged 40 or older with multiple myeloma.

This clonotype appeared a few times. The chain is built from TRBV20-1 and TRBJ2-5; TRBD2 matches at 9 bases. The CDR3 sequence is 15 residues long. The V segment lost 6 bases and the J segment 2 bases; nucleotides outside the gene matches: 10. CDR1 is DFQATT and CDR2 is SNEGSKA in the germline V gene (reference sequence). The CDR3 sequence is CSAPLAGSRQETQYF. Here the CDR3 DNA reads TGCAGTGCGCCGCTAGCGGGATCAAGACAAGAGACCCAGTACTTC.

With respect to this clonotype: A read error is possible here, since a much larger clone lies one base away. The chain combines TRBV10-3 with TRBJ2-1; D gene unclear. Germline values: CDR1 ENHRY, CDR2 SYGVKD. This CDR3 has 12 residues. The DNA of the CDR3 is TGTGCCATCAGTGAGTCAGGGCAGGAGCAGCTCTTC. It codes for CAISESGQEQLF.

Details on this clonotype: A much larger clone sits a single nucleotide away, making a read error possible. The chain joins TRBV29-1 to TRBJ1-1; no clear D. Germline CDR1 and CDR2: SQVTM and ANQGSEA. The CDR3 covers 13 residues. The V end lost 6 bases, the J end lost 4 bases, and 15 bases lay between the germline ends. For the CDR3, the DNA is TGCAGCGTCCCCCCCGAGGGTCCCACTGAAGCTTTCTTT. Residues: CSVPPEGPTEAFF.

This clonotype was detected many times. In DNA form, the CDR3 reads TGTGCCAATCAGGGGGCGAATGGCTACACCTTC. Translated: CANQGANGYTF. The chain links TRBV19 to TRBJ1-2, with 8 bases fitting TRBD1. The ends lost 10 bases at V and 6 bases at J; junction bases unmatched: 4. Per the germline V gene, CDR1 is LNHDA and CDR2 is SQIVND (reference sequence). The CDR3 sequence is 11 residues long.

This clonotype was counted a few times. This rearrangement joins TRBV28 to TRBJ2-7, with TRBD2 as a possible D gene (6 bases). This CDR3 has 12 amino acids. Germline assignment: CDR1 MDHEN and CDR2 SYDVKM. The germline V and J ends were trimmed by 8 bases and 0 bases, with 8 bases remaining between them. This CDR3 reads CASAGSSYEQYF. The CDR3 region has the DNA TGTGCCAGCGCCGGGAGCTCCTACGAGCAGTACTTC.

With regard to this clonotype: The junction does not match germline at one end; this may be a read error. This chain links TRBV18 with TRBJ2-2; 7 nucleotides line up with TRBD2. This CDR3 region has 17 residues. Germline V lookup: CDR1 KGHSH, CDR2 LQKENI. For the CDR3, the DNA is TGTGCCAGCTCCCCCTGGCTAGCGGACGCGAACACCGGGGCGCTGTTTTTT. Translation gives CASSPWLADANTGALFF.

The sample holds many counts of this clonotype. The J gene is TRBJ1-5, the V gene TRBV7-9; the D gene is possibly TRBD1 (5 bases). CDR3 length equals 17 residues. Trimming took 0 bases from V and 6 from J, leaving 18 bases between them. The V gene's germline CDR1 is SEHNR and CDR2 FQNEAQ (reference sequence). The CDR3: CASSLAGAGVLLQPQHF. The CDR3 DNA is TGTGCCAGCAGCTTAGCGGGCGCGGGGGTTCTCCTTCAGCCCCAGCATTTT.

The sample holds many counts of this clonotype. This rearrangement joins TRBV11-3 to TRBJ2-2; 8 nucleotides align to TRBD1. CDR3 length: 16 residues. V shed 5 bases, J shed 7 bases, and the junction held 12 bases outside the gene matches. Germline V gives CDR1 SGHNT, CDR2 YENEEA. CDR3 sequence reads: CASSPGQGRQGGELFF. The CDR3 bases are TGTGCCAGCAGCCCAGGACAGGGACGCCAGGGCGGGGAGCTGTTTTTT.

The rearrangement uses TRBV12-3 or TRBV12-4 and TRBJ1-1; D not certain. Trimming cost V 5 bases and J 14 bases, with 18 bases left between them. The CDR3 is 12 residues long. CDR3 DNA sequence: TGTGCCAGCAGTCCCCGGGCCACTGAGGCGTTCTTT. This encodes CASSPRATEAFF.

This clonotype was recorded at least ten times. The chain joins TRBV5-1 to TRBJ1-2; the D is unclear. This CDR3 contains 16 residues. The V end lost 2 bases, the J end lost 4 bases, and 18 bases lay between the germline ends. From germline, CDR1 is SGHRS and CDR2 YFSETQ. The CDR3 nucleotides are TGCGCCAGCAGCTTTGGCCAAGACTATGGAGTCTATGGCTACACCTTC. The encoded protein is CASSFGQDYGVYGYTF.

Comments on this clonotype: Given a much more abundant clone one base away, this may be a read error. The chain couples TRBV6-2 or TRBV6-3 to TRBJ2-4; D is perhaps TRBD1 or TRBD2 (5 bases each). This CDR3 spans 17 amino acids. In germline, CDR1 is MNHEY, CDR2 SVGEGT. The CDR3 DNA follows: TGTGCCAGCAGTGAATGGGACGGCAGGTTAGCCAAAAACCTTCAGTACTTC. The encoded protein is CASSEWDGRLAKNLQYF.

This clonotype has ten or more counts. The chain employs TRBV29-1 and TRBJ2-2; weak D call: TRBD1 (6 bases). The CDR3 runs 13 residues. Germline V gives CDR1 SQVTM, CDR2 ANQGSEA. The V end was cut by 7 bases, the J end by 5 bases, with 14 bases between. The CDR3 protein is CSARGKGTGELFF. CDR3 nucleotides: TGCAGCGCTAGGGGGAAAGGGACCGGGGAGCTGTTTTTT.

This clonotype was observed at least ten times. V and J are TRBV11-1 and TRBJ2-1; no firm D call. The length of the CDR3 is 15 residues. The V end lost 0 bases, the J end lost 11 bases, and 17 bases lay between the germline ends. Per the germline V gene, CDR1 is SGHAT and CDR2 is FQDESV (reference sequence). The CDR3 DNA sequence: TGTGCCAGCAGCTTAGCCGGCCCAAGTGACGGCCAGCAGTTCTTC. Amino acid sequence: CASSLAGPSDGQQFF.

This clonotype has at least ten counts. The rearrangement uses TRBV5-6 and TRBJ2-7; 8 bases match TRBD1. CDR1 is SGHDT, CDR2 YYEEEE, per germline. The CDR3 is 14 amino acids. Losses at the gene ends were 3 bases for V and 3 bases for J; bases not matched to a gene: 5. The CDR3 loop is CASSSGQEGYEQYF. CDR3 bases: TGTGCCAGCAGCTCGGGACAGGAGGGCTACGAGCAGTACTTC.